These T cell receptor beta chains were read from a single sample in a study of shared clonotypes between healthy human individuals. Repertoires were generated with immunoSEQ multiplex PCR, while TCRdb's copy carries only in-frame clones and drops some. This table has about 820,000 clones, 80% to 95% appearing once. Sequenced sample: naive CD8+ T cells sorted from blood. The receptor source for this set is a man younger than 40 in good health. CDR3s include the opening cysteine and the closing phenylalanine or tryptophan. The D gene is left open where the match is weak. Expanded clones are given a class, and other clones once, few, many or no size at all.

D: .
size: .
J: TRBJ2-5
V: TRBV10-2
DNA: TGCGCCAGCATGTCAGCCCGAGAGACCCAGTACTTC
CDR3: CASMSARETQYF

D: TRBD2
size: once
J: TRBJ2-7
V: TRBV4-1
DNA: TGCGCCAGTAGAGCGCCGGGACTAGCGGTGGGCGAGCAGTACTTC
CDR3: CASRAPGLAVGEQYF

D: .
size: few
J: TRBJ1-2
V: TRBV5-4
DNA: TGTGCCAGCAGCTTGGACAGGGATGGCTACACCTTC
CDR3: CASSLDRDGYTF

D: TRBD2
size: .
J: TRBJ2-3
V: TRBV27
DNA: TGTGCCAGCTCAGCGGGAGGGCCGGCAGATACGCAGTATTTT
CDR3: CASSAGGPADTQYF

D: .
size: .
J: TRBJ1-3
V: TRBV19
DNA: TGTGCCAGTAGTGCGGGGACCTCTGGAAACACCATATATTTT
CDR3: CASSAGTSGNTIYF

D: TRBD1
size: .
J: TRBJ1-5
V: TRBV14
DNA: TGTGCCAGCAGCCAAGACAGACAGGGATATCAGCCCCAGCATTTT
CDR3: CASSQDRQGYQPQHF

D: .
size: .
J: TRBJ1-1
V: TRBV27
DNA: TGTGCCAGCAGTTCCCCCAGTGTTTCTGAAGCTTTCTTT
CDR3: CASSSPSVSEAFF

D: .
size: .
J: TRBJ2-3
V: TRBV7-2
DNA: TGTGCCAGCAGCTTAGAGACAGCCACTAGCACAGATACGCAGTATTTT
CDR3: CASSLETATSTDTQYF

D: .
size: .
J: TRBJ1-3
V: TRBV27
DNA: TGTGCCAGCAGTGCCACCGGGACACCCTCTGGAAACACCATATATTTT
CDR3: CASSATGTPSGNTIYF

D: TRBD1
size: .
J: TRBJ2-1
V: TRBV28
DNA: TGTGCCAGCAGCTCTTGGGACAGGGGTCATGAGCAGTTCTTC
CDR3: CASSSWDRGHEQFF

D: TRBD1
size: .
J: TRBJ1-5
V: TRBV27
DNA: TGTGCCAGCAGTCCGCTTGGGACAGACAATCAGCCCCAGCATTTT
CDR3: CASSPLGTDNQPQHF

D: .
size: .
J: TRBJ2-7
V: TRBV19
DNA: TGTGCCAGTGGATCCTACGAGCAGTACTTC
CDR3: CASGSYEQYF